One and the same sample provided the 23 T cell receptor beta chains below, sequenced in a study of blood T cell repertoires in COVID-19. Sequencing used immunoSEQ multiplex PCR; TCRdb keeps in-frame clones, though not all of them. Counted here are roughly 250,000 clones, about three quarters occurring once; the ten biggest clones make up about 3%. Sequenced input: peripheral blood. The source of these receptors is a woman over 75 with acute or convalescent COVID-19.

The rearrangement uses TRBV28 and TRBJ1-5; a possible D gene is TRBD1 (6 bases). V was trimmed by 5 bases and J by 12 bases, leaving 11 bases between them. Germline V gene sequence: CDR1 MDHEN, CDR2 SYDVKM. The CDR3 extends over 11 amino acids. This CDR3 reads CASSGGRLQHF. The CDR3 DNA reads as TGTGCCAGCAGTGGGGGCAGGCTCCAGCATTTT.

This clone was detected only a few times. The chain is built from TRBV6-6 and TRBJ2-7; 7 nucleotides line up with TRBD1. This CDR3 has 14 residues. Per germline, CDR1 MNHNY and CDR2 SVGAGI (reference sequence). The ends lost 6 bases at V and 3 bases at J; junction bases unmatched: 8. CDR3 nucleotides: TGTGCCAGCAGCCAGGGACAGAGAAACTACGAGCAGTACTTC. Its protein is CASSQGQRNYEQYF.

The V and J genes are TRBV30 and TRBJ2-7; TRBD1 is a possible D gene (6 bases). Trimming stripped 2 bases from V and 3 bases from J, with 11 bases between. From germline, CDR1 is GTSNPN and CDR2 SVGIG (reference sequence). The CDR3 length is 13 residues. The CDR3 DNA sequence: TGTGCCTGGAGTCCCGGGACATACTACGAGCAGTACTTC. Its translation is CAWSPGTYYEQYF.

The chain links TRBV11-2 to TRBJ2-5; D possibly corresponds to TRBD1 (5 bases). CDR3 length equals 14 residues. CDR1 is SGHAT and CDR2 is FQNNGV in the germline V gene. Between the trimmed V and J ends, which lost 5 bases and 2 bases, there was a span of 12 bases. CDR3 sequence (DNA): TGTGCCAGCAGCCCACGACAGTCTCAAGAGACCCAGTACTTC. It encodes CASSPRQSQETQYF.

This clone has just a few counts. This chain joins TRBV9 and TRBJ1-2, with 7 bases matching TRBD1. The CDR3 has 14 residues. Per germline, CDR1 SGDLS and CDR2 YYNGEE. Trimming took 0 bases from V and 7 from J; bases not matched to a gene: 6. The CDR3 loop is CASSVGTGERGYTF. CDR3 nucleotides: TGTGCCAGCAGCGTAGGTACAGGGGAGCGTGGCTACACCTTC.

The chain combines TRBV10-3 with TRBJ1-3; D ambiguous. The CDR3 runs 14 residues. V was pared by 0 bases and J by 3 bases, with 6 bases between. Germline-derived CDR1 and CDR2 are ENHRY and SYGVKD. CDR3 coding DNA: TGTGCCATCAGTGAGTCGGCAGGTGGAAACACCATATATTTT. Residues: CAISESAGGNTIYF.

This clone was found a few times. The DNA of the CDR3 is TGTGCCAGCAGCCAAGAGGGACAGGGGCATGAAAAACTGTTTTTT. It specifies CASSQEGQGHEKLFF. This chain joins TRBV4-2 and TRBJ1-4, with 10 bases identical to TRBD1. This CDR3 has 15 amino acids. The V gene's germline CDR1 is LGHNA and CDR2 YNFKEQ. J was trimmed by 6 bases and V by 0 bases; bases with no gene match: 1.

The CDR3 spells CASSYSNRDGSPLHF. The CDR3 nucleotides are TGTGCCAGCAGTTACTCGAACAGGGATGGTTCACCCCTCCACTTT. The chain carries TRBV6-5 and TRBJ1-6, with D perhaps matching TRBD1 (6 bases). Per the germline V gene, CDR1 is MNHEY and CDR2 is SVGAGI. Trimming pared 0 bases from V and 9 bases from J, leaving 12 bases between. The CDR3 is made up of 15 amino acids.

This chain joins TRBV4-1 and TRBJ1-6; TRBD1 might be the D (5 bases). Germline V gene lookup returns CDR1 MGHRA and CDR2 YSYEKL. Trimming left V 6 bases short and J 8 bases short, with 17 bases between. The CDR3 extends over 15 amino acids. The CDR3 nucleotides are TGCGCCAGCAGATCCTACCAGGGAGGCTATTCACCCCTCCACTTT. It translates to CASRSYQGGYSPLHF.

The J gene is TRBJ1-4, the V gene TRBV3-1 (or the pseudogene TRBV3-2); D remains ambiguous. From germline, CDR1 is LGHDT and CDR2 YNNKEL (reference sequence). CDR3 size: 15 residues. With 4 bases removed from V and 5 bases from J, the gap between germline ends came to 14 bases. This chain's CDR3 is CASSPSETGNEKLFF. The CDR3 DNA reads TGTGCCAGCAGCCCCTCAGAGACCGGGAATGAAAAACTGTTTTTT.

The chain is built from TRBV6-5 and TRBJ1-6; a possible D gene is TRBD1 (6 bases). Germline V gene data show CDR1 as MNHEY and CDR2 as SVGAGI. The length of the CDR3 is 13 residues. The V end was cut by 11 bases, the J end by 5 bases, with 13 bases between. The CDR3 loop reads CASYRDNNSPLHF. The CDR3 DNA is TGTGCCTCATACCGGGACAATAATTCACCCCTCCACTTT.

CDR3 sequence: CASSQVRGQVGRETQYF. CDR3 DNA sequence: TGTGCCAGCAGCCAGGTTCGAGGACAGGTCGGCCGAGAGACCCAGTACTTC. The genes are TRBV4-2 and TRBJ2-5; 7 nucleotides match TRBD1. J lost 4 bases, V lost 3 bases, and 14 bases had no gene match. CDR3 length: 17 amino acids. Germline V gene data show CDR1 as LGHNA and CDR2 as YNFKEQ.

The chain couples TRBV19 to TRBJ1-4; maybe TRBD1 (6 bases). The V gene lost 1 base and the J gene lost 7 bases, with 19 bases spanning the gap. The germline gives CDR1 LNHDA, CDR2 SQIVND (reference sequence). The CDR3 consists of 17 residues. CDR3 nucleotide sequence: TGTGCCAGTAGTATAGCCCGAGACAGGCACCGAGGTGAAAAACTGTTTTTT. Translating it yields CASSIARDRHRGEKLFF.

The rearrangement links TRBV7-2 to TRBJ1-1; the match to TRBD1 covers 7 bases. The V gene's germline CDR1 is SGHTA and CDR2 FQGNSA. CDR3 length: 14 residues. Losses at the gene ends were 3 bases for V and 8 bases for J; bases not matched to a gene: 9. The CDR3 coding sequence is TGTGCCAGCAGCTTTGGAGGGGGCGCTCCAGAAGCTTTCTTT. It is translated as CASSFGGGAPEAFF.

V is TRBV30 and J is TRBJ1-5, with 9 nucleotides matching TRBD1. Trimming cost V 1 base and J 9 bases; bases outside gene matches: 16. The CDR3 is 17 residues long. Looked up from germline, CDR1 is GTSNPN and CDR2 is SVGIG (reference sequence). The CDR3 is CAWSANTGGSIKSPQHF. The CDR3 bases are TGTGCCTGGAGTGCGAACACAGGGGGCAGTATAAAATCGCCCCAGCATTTT. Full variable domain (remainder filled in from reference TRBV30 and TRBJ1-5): SQTIHQWPATLVQPVGSPLSLECTVEGTSNPNLYWYRQAAGRGLQLLFYSVGIGQISSEVPQNLSASRPQDRQFILSSKKLLLSDSGFYLCAWSANTGGSIKSPQHFGDGTRLSIL.

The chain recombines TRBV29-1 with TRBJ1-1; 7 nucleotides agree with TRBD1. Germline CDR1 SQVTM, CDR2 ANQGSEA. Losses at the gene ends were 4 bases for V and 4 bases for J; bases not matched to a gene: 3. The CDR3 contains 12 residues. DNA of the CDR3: TGCAGCGTTGTCAGGGGGAGCACTGAAGCTTTCTTT. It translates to CSVVRGSTEAFF.

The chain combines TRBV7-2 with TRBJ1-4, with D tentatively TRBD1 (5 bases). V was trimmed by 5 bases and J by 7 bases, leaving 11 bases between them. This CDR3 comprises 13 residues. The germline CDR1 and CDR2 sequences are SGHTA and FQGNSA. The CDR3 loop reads CASSVHRSEKLFF. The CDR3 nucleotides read TGTGCCAGCAGCGTACACAGGAGTGAAAAACTGTTTTTT.

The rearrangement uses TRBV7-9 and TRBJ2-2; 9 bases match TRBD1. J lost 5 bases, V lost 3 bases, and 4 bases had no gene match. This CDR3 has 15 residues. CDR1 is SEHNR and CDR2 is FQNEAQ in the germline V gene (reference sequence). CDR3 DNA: TGTGCCAGCAGCTTGGACAGGGGAAAAACCGGGGAGCTGTTTTTT. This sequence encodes CASSLDRGKTGELFF.

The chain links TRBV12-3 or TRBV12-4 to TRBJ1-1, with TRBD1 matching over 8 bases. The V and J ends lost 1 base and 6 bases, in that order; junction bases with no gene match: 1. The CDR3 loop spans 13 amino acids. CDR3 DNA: TGTGCCAGCAGTTTAGAACAGGGGGCTGAAGCTTTCTTT. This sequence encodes CASSLEQGAEAFF.

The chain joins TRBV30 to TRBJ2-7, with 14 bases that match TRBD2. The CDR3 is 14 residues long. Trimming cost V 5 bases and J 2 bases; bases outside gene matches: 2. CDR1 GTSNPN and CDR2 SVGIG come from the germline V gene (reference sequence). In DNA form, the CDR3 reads TGTGCCTGGGGACTAGCGGGAGGCGCCTACGAGCAGTACTTC. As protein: CAWGLAGGAYEQYF.

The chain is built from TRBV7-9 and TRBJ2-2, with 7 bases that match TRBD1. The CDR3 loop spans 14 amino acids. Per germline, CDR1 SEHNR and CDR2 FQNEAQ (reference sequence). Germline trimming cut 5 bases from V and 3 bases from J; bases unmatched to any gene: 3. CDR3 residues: CASSRDSYTGELFF. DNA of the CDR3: TGTGCCAGCAGCCGGGACAGTTACACCGGGGAGCTGTTTTTT.

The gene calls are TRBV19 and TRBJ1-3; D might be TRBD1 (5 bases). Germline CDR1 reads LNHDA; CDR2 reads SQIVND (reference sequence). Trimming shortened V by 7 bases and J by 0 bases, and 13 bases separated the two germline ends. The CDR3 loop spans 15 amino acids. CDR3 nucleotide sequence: TGTGCCAGTACATTGGGGCCAAGCTCTGGAAACACCATATATTTT. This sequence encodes CASTLGPSSGNTIYF.

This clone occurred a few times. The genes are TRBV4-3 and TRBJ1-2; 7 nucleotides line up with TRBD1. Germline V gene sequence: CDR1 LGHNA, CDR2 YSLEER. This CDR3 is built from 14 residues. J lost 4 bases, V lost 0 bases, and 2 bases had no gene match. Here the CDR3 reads CASSQETGAYGYTF. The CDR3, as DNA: TGCGCCAGCAGCCAAGAAACAGGGGCCTATGGCTACACCTTC.